This TCR beta chain was captured in a study of shared clonotypes between healthy human individuals. Profiling relied on immunoSEQ multiplex PCR, and the TCRdb table lists in-frame clones only, not all of them. The sample lists under 850,000 clones, about 92% occurring once. Naive CD8 cells lacked CD45RO and underwent positive selection for CCR7, leaving out terminally differentiated effector memory CD45RA+ cells. A word on this clone: Other nucleotide sequences in the sample specify the same CDR3.

The TCR originated in a young man in good health. The specimen was naive CD8+ T cells sorted from blood.

The CDR3 DNA follows: TGTGCCAGCTCGCTGGACAGGACCTACGAGCAGTACTTC. It specifies CASSLDRTYEQYF. The chain couples TRBV18 to TRBJ2-7; 7 bases are a match to TRBD1. Germline CDR1 KGHSH, CDR2 LQKENI. After removal of 6 bases from V and 2 bases from J, the junction contained 4 bases not matched to a gene. The CDR3 covers 13 residues.